These T cell receptor beta chains were read from a single sample in a study of PD-1 blockade in classical Hodgkin lymphoma. Sequenced by immunoSEQ multiplex PCR; TCRdb stores in-frame clones only, minus some. The table has fewer than 25,000 clones, around 68% seen once; the top ten hold 25% to 30%. The sequencing here drew on peripheral blood mononuclear cells (PBMCs), taken before the fourth cycle of nivolumab. The receptors were sampled from a human donor with classical Hodgkin lymphoma. Both conserved end residues are part of each CDR3. A D gene is named only where the DNA matches it firmly. Some rows have no size entry. The others give once, few or many, or a class for an expanded clone.

size: NA; D: NA; V: TRBV5-1; J: TRBJ2-7; CDR3: CASSQDSSPSYEQYF; DNA: TGCGCCAGCAGCCAAGACAGTTCTCCCTCCTACGAGCAGTACTTC
size: NA; D: NA; V: TRBV7-9; J: TRBJ1-2; CDR3: CASSYNGGGAGYTF; DNA: TGTGCCAGCAGCTACAATGGGGGAGGAGCTGGCTACACCTTC
size: NA; D: NA; V: TRBV5-1; J: TRBJ2-2; CDR3: CASSFTANTGELFF; DNA: TGCGCCAGCAGCTTCACAGCGAACACCGGGGAGCTGTTTTTT
size: large; D: NA; V: TRBV18; J: TRBJ2-7; CDR3: CASSPGVGGYEQYF; DNA: TGTGCCAGCTCCCCCGGGGTGGGAGGATACGAGCAGTACTTC
size: NA; D: NA; V: TRBV28; J: TRBJ2-7; CDR3: CASSFRERSYEQYF; DNA: TGTGCCAGCAGTTTTAGGGAACGTTCCTACGAGCAGTACTTC
size: NA; D: TRBD2; V: TRBV6-6; J: TRBJ2-7; CDR3: CASRGGAYEQYF; DNA: TGTGCCAGCAGGGGGGGGGCCTACGAGCAGTACTTC
size: NA; D: NA; V: TRBV11-3; J: TRBJ1-3; CDR3: CASSPLRAPSGNTIYF; DNA: TGTGCCAGCAGCCCCCTTAGGGCACCGTCTGGAAACACCATATATTTT
size: NA; D: TRBD1; V: TRBV4-2; J: TRBJ2-5; CDR3: CASSQERQGAGETQYF; DNA: TGTGCCAGCAGCCAAGAGCGACAGGGGGCTGGAGAGACCCAGTACTTC
size: NA; D: NA; V: TRBV9; J: TRBJ1-5; CDR3: CASSRAGINQPQHF; DNA: TGTGCCAGCAGCCGGGCAGGTATCAATCAGCCCCAGCATTTT
size: NA; D: NA; V: TRBV19; J: TRBJ1-6; CDR3: CASKLTSYNSPLHF; DNA: TGTGCCAGTAAACTCACAAGTTATAATTCACCCCTCCACTTT
size: NA; D: NA; V: TRBV5-1; J: TRBJ2-2; CDR3: CASSLWSGRMNTGELFF; DNA: TGCGCCAGCAGCTTGTGGAGTGGACGGATGAACACCGGGGAGCTGTTTTTT
size: once; D: NA; V: TRBV5-5; J: TRBJ1-4; CDR3: CASSLDPGPNEKLFF; DNA: TGTGCCAGCAGCTTGGACCCGGGACCGAATGAAAAACTGTTTTTT
size: NA; D: NA; V: TRBV6-6; J: TRBJ1-2; CDR3: CASSLAEANYGYTF; DNA: TGTGCCAGCAGTTTGGCAGAGGCTAACTATGGCTACACCTTC
size: NA; D: NA; V: TRBV10-3; J: TRBJ1-2; CDR3: CAISLRRETNGYTF; DNA: TGTGCCATCAGTCTGAGGAGGGAAACGAATGGCTACACCTTC
size: NA; D: TRBD1; V: TRBV28; J: TRBJ1-1; CDR3: CASQGASSEAFF; DNA: TGTGCCAGTCAGGGGGCGTCCTCTGAAGCTTTCTTT
size: few; D: NA; V: TRBV6-5; J: TRBJ2-3; CDR3: CASSSGGLPTLF; DNA: TGTGCCAGCAGTTCAGGGGGACTGCCAACCCTTTTT
size: NA; D: TRBD2; V: TRBV5-5; J: TRBJ2-5; CDR3: CASSSTSGGPRQETQYF; DNA: TGTGCCAGCAGTTCGACTAGCGGGGGGCCCCGCCAAGAGACCCAGTACTTC
size: NA; D: NA; V: TRBV6-4; J: TRBJ1-1; CDR3: CASSAAMNTEAFF; DNA: TGTGCCAGCAGTGCAGCGATGAACACTGAAGCTTTCTTT
size: few; D: TRBD1; V: TRBV28; J: TRBJ1-1; CDR3: CASSSGQGFTEAFF; DNA: TGTGCCAGCAGTTCGGGACAGGGATTCACTGAAGCTTTCTTT
size: NA; D: NA; V: TRBV30; J: TRBJ2-7; CDR3: CAWTKTYEQYF; DNA: TGTGCCTGGACCAAGACCTACGAGCAGTACTTC
size: NA; D: TRBD1; V: TRBV28; J: TRBJ1-3; CDR3: CASSSDRATIYF; DNA: TGTGCCAGCAGCTCCGACAGGGCCACCATATATTTT
size: once; D: NA; V: TRBV14; J: TRBJ2-5; CDR3: CASSPRRALETQYF; DNA: TGTGCCAGCAGCCCCAGGCGAGCTCTGGAGACCCAGTACTTC
size: once; D: TRBD2; V: TRBV6-6; J: TRBJ2-5; CDR3: CASSYAGGAETQYF; DNA: TGTGCCAGCAGTTACGCGGGGGGCGCGGAGACCCAGTACTTC
size: NA; D: NA; V: TRBV5-1; J: TRBJ1-1; CDR3: CASSWSREGNTEAFF; DNA: TGCGCCAGCAGCTGGAGCAGGGAAGGGAACACTGAAGCTTTCTTT